These T cell receptor beta chains were read from a single sample in a study of blood T cell repertoires in COVID-19. The assay was immunoSEQ multiplex PCR, and TCRdb's table has in-frame clones only and misses some. The repertoire includes tens of thousands of clones, 75% to 90% of them detected once, and 12% sits in the top ten. Sequencing input: peripheral blood. These receptors were collected from a human donor in a cohort sampled during active COVID-19. Each CDR3 is given with its conserved first and last residue. Fields, in order: J gene, V gene, D gene, clone size, CDR3 protein, CDR3 DNA. A D gene is named only where the DNA matches it firmly. The size entry is marked missing in some rows and otherwise reads once, few, many or a size class.

TRBJ1-4,TRBV5-1,NA,NA,CASSLAPAGRNEKLFF,TGCGCCAGCAGCTTGGCCCCTGCAGGGCGGAATGAAAAACTGTTTTTT
TRBJ2-5,TRBV5-1,NA,NA,CASSLQRETQYF,TGCGCCAGCAGCTTACAGCGGGAGACCCAGTACTTC
TRBJ2-5,TRBV13,TRBD2,NA,CASSLAGYQETQYF,TGTGCCAGCAGCCTAGCGGGGTACCAAGAGACCCAGTACTTC
TRBJ1-6,TRBV9,NA,NA,CASSVGSAAGDSPLHF,TGTGCCAGCAGCGTAGGTTCGGCCGCAGGTGATTCACCCCTCCACTTT
TRBJ2-7,TRBV5-1,NA,NA,CASSRPSDEQYF,TGCGCCAGCAGCAGACCTAGTGACGAGCAGTACTTC
TRBJ1-2,TRBV27,TRBD1,few,CASSLRQGYGYTF,TGTGCCAGCAGTTTAAGACAGGGGTACGGCTACACCTTC
TRBJ2-3,TRBV7-2,NA,NA,CASSLGLSTDTQYF,TGTGCCAGCAGCTTAGGGCTTAGCACAGATACGCAGTATTTT
TRBJ2-1,TRBV3-1/TRBV3-2,NA,NA,CASSQARAYNEQFF,TGTGCCAGCAGCCAAGCCAGGGCCTACAATGAGCAGTTCTTC
TRBJ2-3,TRBV7-8,NA,once,CASSLSLNRRRSTDTQYF,TGTGCCAGCAGCTTATCCCTCAACAGAAGACGTAGCACAGATACGCAGTATTTT
TRBJ1-5,TRBV30,NA,NA,CAWSVEVGSPQHF,TGTGCCTGGAGTGTTGAGGTGGGGAGCCCCCAGCATTTT
TRBJ2-7,TRBV3-1/TRBV3-2,NA,NA,CASSQSGEQYF,TGTGCCAGCAGCCAATCGGGTGAGCAGTACTTC
TRBJ1-3,TRBV6-5,TRBD1,once,CASSYGTGGNTIYF,TGTGCCAGCAGTTACGGGACAGGGGGAAACACCATATATTTT
TRBJ1-5,TRBV5-4,TRBD1,few,CASSFRDRPNQPQHF,TGTGCCAGCAGCTTTCGGGACAGACCTAATCAGCCCCAGCATTTT
TRBJ2-2,TRBV11-2,NA,NA,CASSFGQTGELFF,TGTGCCAGCAGCTTTGGACAGACCGGGGAGCTGTTTTTT
TRBJ1-3,TRBV2,NA,NA,CASSTGNSGNTIYF,TGTGCCAGCAGTACAGGGAACTCTGGAAACACCATATATTTT
TRBJ2-1,TRBV12-5,NA,NA,CASHQLGGSYNEQFF,TGTGCTAGCCATCAGTTAGGGGGTTCATACAATGAGCAGTTCTTC
TRBJ2-6,TRBV2,NA,NA,CASSGVGRSLSGANVLTF,TGTGCCAGCAGTGGTGTGGGCAGATCCCTCTCTGGGGCCAACGTCCTGACTTTC
TRBJ2-1,TRBV5-1,NA,NA,CASSLVQGEDEQFF,TGCGCCAGCAGCTTGGTTCAGGGGGAGGATGAGCAGTTCTTC
TRBJ2-1,TRBV5-1,NA,few,CASSSTGFSYNEQFF,TGCGCCAGCAGCTCAACAGGGTTCTCCTACAATGAGCAGTTCTTC
TRBJ1-1,TRBV6-5,NA,NA,CASRQGWQAFF,TGTGCCAGCAGACAGGGCTGGCAAGCTTTCTTT
TRBJ2-1,TRBV4-1,NA,NA,CASSQVNGGEQFF,TGCGCCAGCAGCCAAGTAAATGGGGGCGAGCAGTTCTTC